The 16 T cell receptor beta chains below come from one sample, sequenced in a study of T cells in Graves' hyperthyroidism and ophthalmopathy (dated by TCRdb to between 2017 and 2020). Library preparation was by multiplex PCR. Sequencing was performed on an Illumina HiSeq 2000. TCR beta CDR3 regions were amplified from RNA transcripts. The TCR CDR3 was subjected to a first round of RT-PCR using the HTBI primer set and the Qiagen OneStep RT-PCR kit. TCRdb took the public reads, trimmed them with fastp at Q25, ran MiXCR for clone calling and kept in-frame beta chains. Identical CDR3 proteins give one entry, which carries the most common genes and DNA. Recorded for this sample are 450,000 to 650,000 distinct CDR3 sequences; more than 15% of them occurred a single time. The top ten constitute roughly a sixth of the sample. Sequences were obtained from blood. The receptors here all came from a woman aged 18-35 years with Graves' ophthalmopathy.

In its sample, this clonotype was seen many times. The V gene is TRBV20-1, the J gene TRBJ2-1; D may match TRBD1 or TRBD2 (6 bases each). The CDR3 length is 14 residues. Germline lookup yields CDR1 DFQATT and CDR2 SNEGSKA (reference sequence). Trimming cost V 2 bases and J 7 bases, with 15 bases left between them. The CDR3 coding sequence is TGCAGTGCTAGAATCGGGGGCGCTTGGAATGAGCAGTTCTTC. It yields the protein CSARIGGAWNEQFF.

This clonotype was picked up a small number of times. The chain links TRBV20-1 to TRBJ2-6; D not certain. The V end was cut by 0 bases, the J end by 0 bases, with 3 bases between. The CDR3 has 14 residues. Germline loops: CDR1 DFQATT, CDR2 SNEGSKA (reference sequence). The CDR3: CSARDHSGANVLTF. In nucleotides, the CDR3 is TGCAGTGCTAGAGACCACTCTGGGGCCAACGTCCTGACTTTC.

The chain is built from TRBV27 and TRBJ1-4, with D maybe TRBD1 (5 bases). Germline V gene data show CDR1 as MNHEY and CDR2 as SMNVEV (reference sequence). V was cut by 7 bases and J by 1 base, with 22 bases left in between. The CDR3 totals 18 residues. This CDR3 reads CASTLHYGAEGTNEKLFF. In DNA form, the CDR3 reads TGTGCCAGCACTCTTCACTATGGGGCCGAGGGAACTAATGAAAAACTGTTTTTT.

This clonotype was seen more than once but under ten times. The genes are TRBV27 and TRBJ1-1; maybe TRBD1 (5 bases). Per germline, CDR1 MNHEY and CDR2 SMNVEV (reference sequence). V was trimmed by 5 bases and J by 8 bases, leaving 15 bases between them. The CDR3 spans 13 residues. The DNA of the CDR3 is TGTGCCAGCAGTCCGGGGATGGGGGGGGAAGCTTTCTTT. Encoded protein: CASSPGMGGEAFF.

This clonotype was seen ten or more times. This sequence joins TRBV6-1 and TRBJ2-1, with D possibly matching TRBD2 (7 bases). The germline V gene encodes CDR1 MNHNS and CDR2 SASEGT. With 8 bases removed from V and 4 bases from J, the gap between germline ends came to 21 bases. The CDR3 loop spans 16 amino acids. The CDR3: CASRRGGEESYNEQFF. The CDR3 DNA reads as TGTGCCAGCCGGCGAGGGGGGGAGGAATCGTACAATGAGCAGTTCTTC.

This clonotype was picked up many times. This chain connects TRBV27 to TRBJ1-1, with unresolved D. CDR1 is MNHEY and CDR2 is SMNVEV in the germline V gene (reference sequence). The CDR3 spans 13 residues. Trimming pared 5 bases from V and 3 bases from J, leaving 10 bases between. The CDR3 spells CASSPIADTEAFF. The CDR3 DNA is TGTGCCAGCAGTCCGATCGCTGACACTGAAGCTTTCTTT.

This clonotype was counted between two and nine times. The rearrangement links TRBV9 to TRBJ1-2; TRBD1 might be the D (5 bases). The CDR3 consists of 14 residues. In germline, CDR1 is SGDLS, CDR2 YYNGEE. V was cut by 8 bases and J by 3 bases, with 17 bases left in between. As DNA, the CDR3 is TGTGCCAGGACCATTATGCAGGGTGACTATGGCTACACCTTC. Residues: CARTIMQGDYGYTF.

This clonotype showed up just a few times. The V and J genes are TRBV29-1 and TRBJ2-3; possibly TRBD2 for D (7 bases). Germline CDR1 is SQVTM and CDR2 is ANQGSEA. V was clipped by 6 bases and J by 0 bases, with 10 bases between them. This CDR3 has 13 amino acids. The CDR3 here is CSVRGGSTDTQYF. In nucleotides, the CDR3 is TGCAGCGTAAGGGGGGGAAGCACAGATACGCAGTATTTT.

The CDR3 DNA is TGTGCCAGCAGCTTGGTTAGGGCCGGCACTGAAGCTTTCTTT. Residues: CASSLVRAGTEAFF. The chain uses TRBV5-4 and TRBJ1-1; no firm D call. CDR3 length: 14 amino acids. Germline V lookup: CDR1 SGHNT, CDR2 YYREEE (reference sequence). Trimming pared 0 bases from V and 4 bases from J, leaving 10 bases between.

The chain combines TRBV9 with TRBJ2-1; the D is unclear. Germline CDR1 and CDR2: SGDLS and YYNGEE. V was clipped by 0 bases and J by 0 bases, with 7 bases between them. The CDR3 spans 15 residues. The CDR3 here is CASSVETASYNEQFF. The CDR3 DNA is TGTGCCAGCAGCGTAGAGACGGCCTCCTACAATGAGCAGTTCTTC.

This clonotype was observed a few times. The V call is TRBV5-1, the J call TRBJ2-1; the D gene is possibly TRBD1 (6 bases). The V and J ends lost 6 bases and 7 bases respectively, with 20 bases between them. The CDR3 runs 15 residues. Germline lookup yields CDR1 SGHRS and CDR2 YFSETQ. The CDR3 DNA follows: TGCGCCAGCACCCCTGGGGCACAGGGTCATAATGAGCAGTTCTTC. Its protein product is CASTPGAQGHNEQFF.

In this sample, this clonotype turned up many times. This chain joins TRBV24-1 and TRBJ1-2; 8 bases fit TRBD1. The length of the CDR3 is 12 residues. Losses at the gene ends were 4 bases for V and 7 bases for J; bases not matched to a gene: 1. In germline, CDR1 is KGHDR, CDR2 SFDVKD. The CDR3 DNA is TGTGCCACCAGTGACAGGGGGCTTGGCTACACCTTC. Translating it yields CATSDRGLGYTF.

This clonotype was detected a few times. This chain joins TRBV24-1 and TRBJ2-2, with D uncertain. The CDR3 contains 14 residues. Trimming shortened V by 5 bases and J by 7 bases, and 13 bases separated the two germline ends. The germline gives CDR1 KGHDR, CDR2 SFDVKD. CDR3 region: CATSGPDANGELFF. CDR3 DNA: TGTGCCACCAGTGGCCCTGACGCTAACGGGGAGCTGTTTTTT.

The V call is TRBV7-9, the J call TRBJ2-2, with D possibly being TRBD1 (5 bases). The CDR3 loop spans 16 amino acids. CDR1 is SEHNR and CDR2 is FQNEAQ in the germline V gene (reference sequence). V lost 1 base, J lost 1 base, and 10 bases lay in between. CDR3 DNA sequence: TGTGCCAGCAGCTTAGATCGACAGAAGAACACCGGGGAGCTGTTTTTT. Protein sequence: CASSLDRQKNTGELFF.

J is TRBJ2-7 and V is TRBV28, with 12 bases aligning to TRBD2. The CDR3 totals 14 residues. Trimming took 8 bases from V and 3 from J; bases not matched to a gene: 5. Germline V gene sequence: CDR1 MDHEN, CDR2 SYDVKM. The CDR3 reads CASRMTSGSYEQYF. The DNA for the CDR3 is TGTGCCAGCCGAATGACTAGCGGGAGCTACGAGCAGTACTTC.

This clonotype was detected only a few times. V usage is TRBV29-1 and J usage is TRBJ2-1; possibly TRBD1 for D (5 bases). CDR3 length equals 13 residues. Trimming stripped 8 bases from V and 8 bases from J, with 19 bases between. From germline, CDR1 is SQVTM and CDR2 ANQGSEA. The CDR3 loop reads CSTYLDSLDEQFF. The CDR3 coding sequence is TGCAGCACCTACCTAGACAGTCTCGATGAGCAGTTCTTC.